One sample yielded the 21 T cell receptor beta chains listed below, sequenced in a study of blood T cell repertoires in COVID-19. Profiling relied on immunoSEQ multiplex PCR, and the TCRdb table lists in-frame clones only, not all of them. This sample carries about 160,000 clones, around 80% of them seen once, and the ten largest clones take 9.1%. The sequenced sample consisted of peripheral blood. Every receptor here comes from a woman older than 75 with active or convalescent COVID-19.

The V call is TRBV6-6, the J call TRBJ2-1, with 12 bases matching TRBD1. The CDR3 consists of 16 residues. The V segment lost 5 bases and the J segment 8 bases; nucleotides outside the gene matches: 10. Germline V gives CDR1 MNHNY, CDR2 SVGAGI (reference sequence). The CDR3 DNA sequence: TGTGCCAGCAGTCCCAGGGACAGGGGGCGGAATCATGAGCAGTTCTTC. Translated, it gives CASSPRDRGRNHEQFF.

This chain joins TRBV3-1 (or the pseudogene TRBV3-2) and TRBJ1-4; D unclear. Germline CDR1 LGHDT, CDR2 YNNKEL (reference sequence). With 2 bases removed from V and 0 bases from J, the gap between germline ends came to 7 bases. CDR3 length equals 15 residues. Written as DNA, the CDR3 is TGTGCCAGCAGCCAACCACAAACAACTAATGAAAAACTGTTTTTT. It translates to CASSQPQTTNEKLFF.

The CDR3 DNA reads TGCAGCGCTGCCGGGACAGGGGCCTCTGGAAACACCATATATTTT. Protein sequence: CSAAGTGASGNTIYF. The rearrangement links TRBV29-1 to TRBJ1-3, with 10 bases matching TRBD1. Per germline, CDR1 SQVTM and CDR2 ANQGSEA. This CDR3 has 15 amino acids. With 7 bases clipped from V and 0 bases from J, the junction kept 6 bases outside the gene matches. The variable domain in full, completed from reference TRBV29-1 and TRBJ1-3, reads SAVISQKPSRDICQRGTSLTIQCQVDSQVTMMFWYRQQPGQSLTLIATANQGSEATYESGFVIDKFPISRPNLTFSTLTVSNMSPEDSSIYLCSAAGTGASGNTIYFGEGSWLTVV.

The V gene is TRBV4-3, the J gene TRBJ1-4, with no clear D. Per the germline V gene, CDR1 is LGHNA and CDR2 is YSLEER. CDR3 length: 16 residues. V was cut by 0 bases and J by 2 bases, with 10 bases left in between. CDR3 DNA sequence: TGCGCCAGCAGCCAAGACTGGGCTCCGACTAATGAAAAACTGTTTTTT. It is translated as CASSQDWAPTNEKLFF.

The rearrangement joins TRBV11-1 to TRBJ2-3; D tentatively fits TRBD1 or TRBD2 (5 bases each). The length of the CDR3 is 15 residues. Germline CDR1 and CDR2: SGHAT and FQDESV (reference sequence). Trimming removed 5 bases at V and 8 bases at J, with 20 bases between. The CDR3 DNA sequence: TGTGCCAGCAGCATAGGGGAGTTCGCAAAGGTTACGCAGTATTTT. Amino acid sequence: CASSIGEFAKVTQYF.

This clone appeared a few times. The rearrangement links TRBV13 to TRBJ1-1; 8 positions match TRBD1. CDR1 is PRHDT, CDR2 FYEKMQ, per germline (reference sequence). V shed 3 bases and J 0 bases; nucleotides not matched to a gene: 9. This CDR3 spans 17 amino acids. CDR3 DNA: TGTGCCAGCAGCTTTGGCCAGGGGGCGATTATGAACACTGAAGCTTTCTTT. Protein product: CASSFGQGAIMNTEAFF.

The chain combines TRBV2 with TRBJ2-1, with unresolved D. This CDR3 contains 13 residues. CDR1 and CDR2 from the germline V gene are SNHLY and FYNNEI. Trimming removed 5 bases from V and 1 base from J, with 6 bases in between. The CDR3 is CASSYESYNEQFF. The DNA of the CDR3 is TGTGCCAGCAGTTACGAGTCCTACAATGAGCAGTTCTTC.

This chain links TRBV18 with TRBJ1-2, with D tentatively TRBD1 (5 bases). V dropped 4 bases and J dropped 6 bases, with 18 bases sitting between them. CDR3 size: 15 residues. Germline lookup yields CDR1 KGHSH and CDR2 LQKENI. Here the CDR3 reads CASSLVPAGTDGYTF. The CDR3 region has the DNA TGTGCCAGCTCACTGGTTCCAGCGGGGACGGATGGCTACACCTTC.

This clone was picked up one time. The gene calls are TRBV5-1 and TRBJ2-7; 10 bases agree with TRBD2. J lost 7 bases, V lost 0 bases, and 10 bases had no gene match. Per the germline V gene, CDR1 is SGHRS and CDR2 is YFSETQ. CDR3 size: 16 residues. The CDR3 DNA is TGCGCCAGCAGCTTGGATACTAGCGGGGCAGGGAGGGAGCAGTACTTC. It yields the protein CASSLDTSGAGREQYF. Full variable domain (outside the CDR3, taken from reference TRBV5-1 and TRBJ2-7): KAGVTQTPRYLIKTRGQQVTLSCSPISGHRSVSWYQQTPGQGLQFLFEYFSETQRNKGNFPGRFSGRQFSNSRSEMNVSTLELGDSALYLCASSLDTSGAGREQYFGPGTRLTVT.

The V call is TRBV11-3, the J call TRBJ2-2; no clear D gene. The CDR3 length is 12 residues. V gave up 5 bases and J gave up 7 bases, with 8 bases separating them. Per germline, CDR1 SGHNT and CDR2 YENEEA. The CDR3, as DNA: TGTGCCAGCAGCGGAGTCTACGGGGAGCTGTTTTTT. Translation: CASSGVYGELFF.

This chain uses TRBV19 with TRBJ1-1; maybe TRBD1 (5 bases). Germline CDR1 and CDR2: LNHDA and SQIVND (reference sequence). The CDR3 totals 14 residues. Deletions cut 6 bases from V and 0 bases from J, with 11 bases between. The CDR3 bases are TGTGCCAGTAGCATCCTGGGGCTGAACACTGAAGCTTTCTTT. This sequence encodes CASSILGLNTEAFF.

A single count supports this clone. The genes are TRBV3-1 (or the pseudogene TRBV3-2) and TRBJ1-2; D is unclear. CDR3 length: 15 residues. V gave up 1 base and J gave up 4 bases, with 13 bases separating them. Germline values: CDR1 LGHDT, CDR2 YNNKEL (reference sequence). The CDR3 region is CASSQAAGRSYGYTF. The CDR3, as DNA: TGTGCCAGCAGCCAAGCCGCCGGTAGGAGCTATGGCTACACCTTC.

Turning to this clone: Distinct nucleotide sequences in the sample also encode this CDR3. V is TRBV9 and J is TRBJ2-1; D is perhaps TRBD2 (6 bases). The CDR3 is made up of 13 amino acids. The germline V gene encodes CDR1 SGDLS and CDR2 YYNGEE. The V end was cut by 2 bases, the J end by 4 bases, with 7 bases between. CDR3 protein: CASSVDYYNEQFF. The CDR3 DNA reads as TGTGCCAGCAGCGTGGACTATTACAATGAGCAGTTCTTC.

V is TRBV11-3 and J is TRBJ1-2; no definite D call. Germline CDR1 is SGHNT and CDR2 is YENEEA. V lost 1 base, J lost 8 bases, and 11 bases lay in between. The CDR3 contains 13 residues. The CDR3 reads CASSLAGSKGYTF. CDR3 nucleotides: TGTGCCAGCAGCTTAGCTGGCAGTAAGGGCTACACCTTC.

The rearrangement joins TRBV27 to TRBJ1-5, with D hard to call. V was trimmed by 2 bases and J by 4 bases, leaving 9 bases between them. The germline CDR1 and CDR2 sequences are MNHEY and SMNVEV (reference sequence). The CDR3 has 14 amino acids. In DNA, the CDR3 is TGTGCCAGCAGTTTAAGCGCGTTTAATCAGCCCCAGCATTTT. Its protein product is CASSLSAFNQPQHF.

The V gene is TRBV9, the J gene TRBJ1-2; a weak D match, TRBD1 (5 bases). The V gene lost 3 bases and the J gene lost 8 bases, with 26 bases spanning the gap. The CDR3 has 17 amino acids. The germline CDR1 and CDR2 sequences are SGDLS and YYNGEE. The DNA for the CDR3 is TGTGCCAGCAGCGCGGACCTCCGGCGCGACGGGAGGGGAGGCTACACCTTC. Translated: CASSADLRRDGRGGYTF.

The chain has TRBV19 and TRBJ1-5; no definite D call. The V end lost 1 base, the J end lost 7 bases, and 14 bases lay between the germline ends. The germline V gene has CDR1 LNHDA and CDR2 SQIVND (reference sequence). The CDR3 is made up of 15 amino acids. The CDR3 sequence: CASSIAVDILQPQHF. CDR3 DNA: TGTGCCAGTAGTATAGCCGTCGACATTCTCCAGCCCCAGCATTTT.

The rearrangement joins TRBV6-6 to TRBJ2-5; D perhaps matches TRBD2 (6 bases). This CDR3 comprises 14 residues. Germline lookup yields CDR1 MNHNY and CDR2 SVGAGI (reference sequence). V was clipped by 10 bases and J by 5 bases, with 20 bases between them. This CDR3 is CATQRREVAETQYF. CDR3 nucleotide sequence: TGTGCCACCCAAAGGAGGGAAGTTGCGGAGACCCAGTACTTC.

The V call is TRBV4-3, the J call TRBJ2-5; 7 nucleotides line up with TRBD2. Germline lookup yields CDR1 LGHNA and CDR2 YSLEER. This CDR3 contains 17 residues. With 0 bases clipped from V and 5 bases from J, the junction kept 12 bases outside the gene matches. CDR3 amino acids: CASSQERSLALWETQYF. The CDR3 region has the DNA TGCGCCAGCAGCCAAGAAAGGTCACTAGCGCTTTGGGAGACCCAGTACTTC.

The genes are TRBV5-5 and TRBJ1-2, with 8 positions matching TRBD1. The V gene's germline CDR1 is SGHKS and CDR2 YYEKEE (reference sequence). CDR3 length equals 15 residues. The trim removed 0 bases at V and 6 bases at J, leaving 7 bases unmatched. The CDR3: CASSLDAGGRDGYTF. For the CDR3, the DNA is TGTGCCAGCAGCTTGGACGCAGGGGGCAGAGATGGCTACACCTTC.

The gene calls are TRBV11-3 and TRBJ2-1; D may be TRBD1 (6 bases). This CDR3 has 19 amino acids. The V gene's germline CDR1 is SGHNT and CDR2 YENEEA. Trimming stripped 0 bases from V and 2 bases from J, with 20 bases between. CDR3 in DNA: TGTGCCAGCAGCTTAGATCAGGGGCCGACGTTTTTTACCTACAATGAGCAGTTCTTC. Its protein is CASSLDQGPTFFTYNEQFF. Based on the CDR3 plus reference TRBV11-3 and TRBJ2-1, the full variable domain is EAGVVQSPRYKIIEKKQPVAFWCNPISGHNTLYWYLQNLGQGPELLIRYENEEAVDDSQLPKDRFSAERLKGVDSTLKIQPAELGDSAVYLCASSLDQGPTFFTYNEQFFGPGTRLTVL.